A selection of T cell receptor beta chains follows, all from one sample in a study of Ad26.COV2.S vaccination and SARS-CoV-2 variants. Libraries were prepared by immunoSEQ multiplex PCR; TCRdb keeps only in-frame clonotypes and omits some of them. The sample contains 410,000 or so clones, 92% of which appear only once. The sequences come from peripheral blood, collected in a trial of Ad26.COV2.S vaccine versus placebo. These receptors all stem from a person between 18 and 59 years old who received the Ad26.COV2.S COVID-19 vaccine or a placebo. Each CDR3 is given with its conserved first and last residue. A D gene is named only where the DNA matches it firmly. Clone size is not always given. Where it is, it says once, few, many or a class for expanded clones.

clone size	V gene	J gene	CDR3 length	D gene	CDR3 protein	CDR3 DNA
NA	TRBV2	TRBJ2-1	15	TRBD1	CASSLLGGPYNEQFF	TGTGCCAGCAGCCTACTAGGGGGCCCCTACAATGAGCAGTTCTTC
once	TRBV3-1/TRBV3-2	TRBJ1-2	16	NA	CASSQEGARAHYGYTF	TGTGCCAGCAGCCAAGAGGGGGCCAGGGCACACTATGGCTACACCTTC
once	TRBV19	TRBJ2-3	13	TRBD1	CASRTGGADTQYF	TGTGCCAGTCGGACAGGGGGGGCAGATACGCAGTATTTT
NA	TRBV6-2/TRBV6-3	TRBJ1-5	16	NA	CASSSRRGGSNQPQHF	TGTGCCAGCAGTTCCCGACGGGGGGGTAGCAATCAGCCCCAGCATTTT
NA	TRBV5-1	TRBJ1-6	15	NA	CASSLARQENSPLHF	TGCGCCAGCAGCTTGGCCCGGCAGGAGAATTCACCCCTCCACTTT
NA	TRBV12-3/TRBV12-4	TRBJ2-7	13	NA	CASSFLGTWEQYF	TGTGCCAGCAGTTTTCTCGGGACGTGGGAGCAGTACTTC
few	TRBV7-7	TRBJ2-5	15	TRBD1	CASSGRTGGMETQYF	TGTGCCAGCAGCGGACGGACAGGGGGTATGGAGACCCAGTACTTC
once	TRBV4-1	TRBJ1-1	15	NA	CASSQDSFGNTEAFF	TGCGCCAGCAGCCAAGATAGTTTTGGGAACACTGAAGCTTTCTTT
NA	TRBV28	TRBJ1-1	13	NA	CASSLPVNTEAFF	TGTGCCAGCAGTTTACCGGTGAACACTGAAGCTTTCTTT
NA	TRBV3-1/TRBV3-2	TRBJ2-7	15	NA	CASSQDRGRVYEQYF	TGTGCCAGCAGCCAAGATAGGGGCAGGGTCTACGAGCAGTACTTC
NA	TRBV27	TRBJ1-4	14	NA	CASSFVPQGEKLFF	TGTGCCAGCAGTTTTGTGCCCCAAGGGGAAAAACTGTTTTTT
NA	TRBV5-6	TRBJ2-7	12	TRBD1	CASSYTGGEQYF	TGTGCCAGCAGCTATACAGGGGGCGAGCAGTACTTC
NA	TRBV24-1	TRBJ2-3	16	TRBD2	CATSDPGLAGGDTQYF	TGTGCCACCAGTGACCCGGGACTAGCGGGGGGCGATACGCAGTATTTT
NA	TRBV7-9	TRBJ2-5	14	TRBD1	CASKGQGDRRTQYF	TGTGCCAGCAAGGGACAGGGGGACAGGCGGACCCAGTACTTC
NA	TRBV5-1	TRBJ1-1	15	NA	CASSFRGLQNTEAFF	TGCGCCAGCAGCTTCAGGGGCCTGCAGAACACTGAAGCTTTCTTT
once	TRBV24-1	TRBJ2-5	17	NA	CATSDFKSGGSQETQYF	TGTGCCACCAGTGATTTTAAGTCGGGTGGTAGTCAAGAGACCCAGTACTTC
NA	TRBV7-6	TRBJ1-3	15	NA	CASSLQANSGNTIYF	TGTGCCAGCAGCTTACAGGCGAACTCTGGAAACACCATATATTTT
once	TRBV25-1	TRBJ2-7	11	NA	CASGQGYEQYF	TGTGCCAGCGGTCAGGGGTACGAGCAGTACTTC
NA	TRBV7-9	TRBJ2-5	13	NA	CASSNRVEETQYF	TGTGCCAGCAGCAACAGGGTCGAGGAGACCCAGTACTTC
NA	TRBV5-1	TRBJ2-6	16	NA	CASSSGRSSGANVLTF	TGCGCCAGCAGCTCGGGGCGAAGCTCTGGGGCCAACGTCCTGACTTTC
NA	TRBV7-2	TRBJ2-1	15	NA	CASSLLSDWGIEQFF	TGTGCCAGCAGCTTACTTTCAGACTGGGGAATCGAGCAGTTCTTC
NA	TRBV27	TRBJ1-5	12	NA	CASRGWGQPQHF	TGTGCCAGCCGGGGTTGGGGTCAGCCCCAGCATTTT
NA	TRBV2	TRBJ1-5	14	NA	CASRTGRRDQPQHF	TGTGCCAGCAGAACGGGCAGGCGGGATCAGCCCCAGCATTTT
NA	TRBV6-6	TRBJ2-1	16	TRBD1	CASSTRQGVVNNEQFF	TGTGCCAGCAGTACCCGACAGGGCGTAGTCAACAATGAGCAGTTCTTC